Reported below is one TCR beta chain. Antigen unknown. Noted time point: after neoadjuvant nivolumab, at surgical resection. The V gene's germline CDR1 is MNHEY and CDR2 SMNVEV (reference sequence). The V and J ends lost 0 bases and 6 bases, in that order; junction bases with no gene match: 13. The CDR3 loop spans 17 amino acids. This specimen belongs to a study of neoadjuvant anti-PD-1 for oral cavity cancer. Blood libraries mostly used approximately 450 ng genomic DNA, six replicates each. Sequencing used immunoSEQ multiplex PCR; TCRdb keeps in-frame clones, though not all of them. The sample consists of about 14,000 clones, roughly 80% of them appearing once. Findings and limits, study-wide: Higher pretreatment blood Treg/Th17 ratios correlated with higher pretreatment blood and lower post-treatment tumor TCRbeta clonality. Each response group had just three patients in TCR analyses.

The material was PBMCs, obtained after nivolumab (anti-PD-1) treatment. The chain is built from TRBV27 and TRBJ1-2, with 7 bases matching TRBD1. This sequence originates from a person aged 35-79 years with oral cavity squamous cell carcinoma. CDR3: CASSLSGVGTADNGYTF. The CDR3 DNA reads as TGTGCCAGCAGTTTATCCGGAGTGGGGACAGCGGATAATGGCTACACCTTC.